Following are 22 T cell receptor beta chains from one sample sequenced in a study of cytomegalovirus exposure and HLA in healthy donors. PCR primers comprised 60 Vbeta and 13 Jbeta primers. Data came from immunoSEQ multiplex PCR; TCRdb stores just in-frame clones and leaves some out. The sample shows tens of thousands of clones, roughly two thirds of them seen only once. Sequencing was performed on PBMCs. The origin of the receptors is a woman aged 45-60 years in good health and CMV-seropositive.

This clone was counted between two and nine times. The chain uses TRBV11-2 and TRBJ1-6; D is ambiguous. Between the trimmed V and J ends, which lost 5 bases and 0 bases, there was a span of 11 bases. The CDR3 has 16 amino acids. CDR1 SGHAT and CDR2 FQNNGV come from the germline V gene. The CDR3 spells CASSPVTSSYNSPLHF. For the CDR3, the DNA is TGTGCCAGCAGCCCAGTGACTAGCTCCTATAATTCACCCCTCCACTTT.

The chain recombines TRBV7-9 with TRBJ1-1; the D gene is possibly TRBD1 (5 bases). Looked up from germline, CDR1 is SEHNR and CDR2 is FQNEAQ (reference sequence). Between the trimmed V and J ends, which lost 5 bases and 5 bases, there was a span of 18 bases. The CDR3 sequence is 15 residues long. The CDR3 region is CASSPRGREGTEAFF. In DNA, the CDR3 is TGTGCCAGCAGCCCCCGTGGTAGGGAGGGGACTGAAGCTTTCTTT.

V and J are TRBV5-1 and TRBJ2-2; possible D gene TRBD1, 6 bases. V dropped 7 bases and J dropped 7 bases, with 14 bases sitting between them. This CDR3 has 13 residues. Germline-derived CDR1 and CDR2 are SGHRS and YFSETQ. The CDR3 region has the DNA TGCGCCAGCCTTAAGCCAGGGGTCGGGGAGCTGTTTTTT. Residues: CASLKPGVGELFF.

V and J are TRBV7-9 and TRBJ1-4, with D tentatively TRBD1 (6 bases). Germline V gene lookup returns CDR1 SEHNR and CDR2 FQNEAQ (reference sequence). The V end was cut by 3 bases, the J end by 8 bases, with 13 bases between. This CDR3 is built from 14 residues. The CDR3, as DNA: TGTGCCAGCAGCTTTGGACAGTCAAGGGAAAAACTGTTTTTT. Translated, it gives CASSFGQSREKLFF.

V gene TRBV27 combines with J gene TRBJ1-5; the match to TRBD1 covers 7 bases. Germline V gene lookup returns CDR1 MNHEY and CDR2 SMNVEV (reference sequence). V lost 7 bases and J lost 4; bases outside the gene matches: 13. The CDR3 runs to 16 residues. CDR3 amino acids: CASKATPGQENQPQHF. In DNA, the CDR3 is TGTGCCAGCAAGGCCACACCCGGACAGGAAAATCAGCCCCAGCATTTT.

The genes are TRBV10-3 and TRBJ1-1, with 7 nucleotides matching TRBD1. This CDR3 has 13 residues. Germline V gene data show CDR1 as ENHRY and CDR2 as SYGVKD. The junction had 4 bases not matched to a gene; V was cut back by 8 bases and J by 1 base. The CDR3 protein is CAIAGTENTEAFF. CDR3 DNA sequence: TGTGCCATCGCTGGGACAGAGAACACTGAAGCTTTCTTT.

Remarks on this clone: One junction end does not reproduce the germline sequence, and a read error may be involved. J is TRBJ1-1 and V is TRBV5-8; 8 bases fit TRBD1. The CDR3 totals 15 residues. Germline V gene sequence: CDR1 SGHTS, CDR2 YDEGEE. CDR3 sequence (DNA): TGTGCCAGCAGTTTGGGGGACAGGAGGAACACTGAAGCTTTCTTT. This codes for CASSLGDRRNTEAFF.

The rearrangement links TRBV5-6 to TRBJ1-2; tentative D call: TRBD1 (6 bases). Germline-derived CDR1 and CDR2 are SGHDT and YYEEEE. The V end was cut by 3 bases, the J end by 5 bases, with 14 bases between. This CDR3 has 14 amino acids. The DNA of the CDR3 is TGTGCCAGCAGCTGGGCCGGGACAACTTATGGCTACACCTTC. It specifies CASSWAGTTYGYTF.

The chain employs TRBV6-6 and TRBJ2-7, with 10 bases matching TRBD1. This CDR3 contains 14 residues. The V gene end was trimmed by 6 bases and the J gene end by 2 bases; junction bases not matched to a gene: 4. Germline V gene lookup returns CDR1 MNHNY and CDR2 SVGAGI (reference sequence). The CDR3 DNA is TGTGCCAGCAGGATCGGGACAGGGGCCTACGAGCAGTACGTC. Protein sequence: CASRIGTGAYEQYV.

The rearrangement joins TRBV5-1 to TRBJ2-2; 10 nucleotides line up with TRBD2. The CDR3 is made up of 15 amino acids. CDR1 and CDR2 from the germline V gene are SGHRS and YFSETQ. After removal of 4 bases from V and 7 bases from J, the junction contained 7 bases not matched to a gene. This CDR3 reads CASSTAGGLSGELFF. The CDR3 DNA reads as TGCGCCAGCAGCACAGCGGGGGGGCTGAGCGGGGAGCTGTTTTTT.

The V and J genes are TRBV5-1 and TRBJ1-5, with a tentative D call TRBD1 (5 bases). V lost 0 bases, J lost 6 bases, and 22 bases lay in between. The CDR3 totals 18 residues. Per germline, CDR1 SGHRS and CDR2 YFSETQ. The CDR3 here is CASSLEEMAGQKSQPQHF. In DNA form, the CDR3 reads TGCGCCAGCAGCTTGGAGGAGATGGCAGGGCAGAAAAGTCAGCCCCAGCATTTT.

The rearrangement joins TRBV7-6 to TRBJ2-1, with 9 bases matching TRBD2. Losses at the gene ends were 6 bases for V and 8 bases for J; bases not matched to a gene: 11. Germline assignment: CDR1 SGHVS and CDR2 FNYEAQ. The CDR3 covers 15 residues. The CDR3 nucleotides read TGTGCCAGCAGAAGGGGGCGGGGGGGCGTCTATGAGCAGTTCTTC. This codes for CASRRGRGGVYEQFF.

This chain connects TRBV6-5 to TRBJ1-2; the D is unclear. The length of the CDR3 is 14 residues. V shed 4 bases and J shed 6 bases, with 15 bases lying between them. Germline V gene data show CDR1 as MNHEY and CDR2 as SVGAGI. The CDR3 loop reads CASSSPGRLNGYTF. The CDR3 DNA reads as TGTGCCAGCAGTTCCCCGGGAAGGTTAAATGGCTACACCTTC.

This clone was recorded once. The rearrangement uses TRBV2 and TRBJ1-1; D gene uncertain. This CDR3 has 14 residues. Germline V gene lookup returns CDR1 SNHLY and CDR2 FYNNEI. V lost 6 bases and J lost 5, with 16 bases in between. For the CDR3, the DNA is TGTGCCAGCAGCCCTACCCTTCAGGTGACTGAAGCTTTCTTT. Its protein is CASSPTLQVTEAFF.

This clone showed up just a few times. This chain links TRBV27 with TRBJ2-3; TRBD1 aligns across 9 bases. The germline V gene encodes CDR1 MNHEY and CDR2 SMNVEV (reference sequence). V lost 5 bases, J lost 5 bases, and 8 bases stayed unmatched. This CDR3 is built from 15 residues. The CDR3 sequence: CASSSWDRVGDTQYF. CDR3 DNA sequence: TGTGCCAGCAGTAGCTGGGACAGGGTGGGAGATACGCAGTATTTT.

The table lists this clone with a few counts. The rearrangement uses TRBV2 and TRBJ2-4, with D unresolved. This CDR3 is built from 17 residues. Between the trimmed V and J ends, which lost 7 bases and 0 bases, there was a span of 19 bases. Germline assignment: CDR1 SNHLY and CDR2 FYNNEI. The CDR3 loop is CASNLEPERVAKNIQYF. The DNA for the CDR3 is TGTGCCAGCAATCTCGAACCGGAGAGAGTAGCCAAAAACATTCAGTACTTC.

The rearrangement joins TRBV7-6 to TRBJ1-1; D remains ambiguous. The CDR3 consists of 13 residues. The germline gives CDR1 SGHVS, CDR2 FNYEAQ. With 5 bases removed from V and 2 bases from J, the gap between germline ends came to 9 bases. CDR3 residues: CASSRDHNTEAFF. Written as DNA, the CDR3 is TGTGCCAGCAGCCGCGATCACAACACTGAAGCTTTCTTT.

This clone was detected only a few times. The rearrangement links TRBV7-9 to TRBJ2-1; D gene unclear. This CDR3 has 12 amino acids. Trimming stripped 5 bases from V and 7 bases from J, with 9 bases between. The V gene's germline CDR1 is SEHNR and CDR2 FQNEAQ (reference sequence). The CDR3 region is CASSPTDNEQFF. The CDR3 DNA reads as TGTGCCAGCAGCCCTACAGATAATGAGCAGTTCTTC.

This clone was counted only a few times. This chain connects TRBV7-3 to TRBJ2-3; weak D call: TRBD2 (6 bases). The V end was cut by 0 bases, the J end by 12 bases, with 10 bases between. The germline V gene has CDR1 SGHTA and CDR2 FQGTGA. This CDR3 is 12 amino acids long. The CDR3 spells CASSLTGDFQYF. The CDR3 DNA follows: TGTGCCAGCAGCTTAACTGGGGACTTTCAGTATTTT.

CDR3 in amino acids: CASSPTGTGPIWYQETQYF. The CDR3 nucleotides read TGTGCCAGCAGCCCCACCGGGACAGGGCCCATCTGGTACCAAGAGACCCAGTACTTC. The V gene is TRBV5-6, the J gene TRBJ2-5, with 9 bases lining up with TRBD1. The CDR3 runs 19 residues. Trimming cost V 4 bases and J 0 bases; bases outside gene matches: 16. Looked up from germline, CDR1 is SGHDT and CDR2 is YYEEEE.

V and J are TRBV4-2 and TRBJ1-3, with 7 bases aligning to TRBD1. With 0 bases clipped from V and 3 bases from J, the junction kept 5 bases outside the gene matches. Per germline, CDR1 LGHNA and CDR2 YNFKEQ. The CDR3 is made up of 16 amino acids. The DNA for the CDR3 is TGTGCCAGCAGCCAAGAACAGGGGCGAGGTGGAAACACCATATATTTT. This codes for CASSQEQGRGGNTIYF.

The chain has TRBV10-3 and TRBJ2-3; 8 bases are a match to TRBD2. The germline CDR1 and CDR2 sequences are ENHRY and SYGVKD. Trimming cost V 7 bases and J 2 bases; bases outside gene matches: 5. CDR3 length: 14 amino acids. CDR3 sequence (DNA): TGTGCCATCACGGGGGGGGCCCACACAGATACGCAGTATTTT. This sequence encodes CAITGGAHTDTQYF.